This T cell receptor (beta chain) originates from a study of technical replicates of blood from four donors. The method was immunoSEQ multiplex PCR; TCRdb's version includes in-frame clones alone and lacks a portion of them. This table has about 68,000 clones, about 97% appearing once. This CDR3 has 17 residues. V lost 3 bases and J lost 5; bases outside the gene matches: 7. Germline V gene lookup returns CDR1 SGDLS and CDR2 YYNGEE. V gene TRBV9 combines with J gene TRBJ2-5; 16 positions match TRBD2. The TCR was taken from a human donor in good health. Sequenced sample: T cells isolated from PBMCs. Written as DNA, the CDR3 is TGTGCCAGCAGCGCCACTACGGGACTAGCGGGAGGGGAGACCCAGTACTTC. Its translation is CASSATTGLAGGETQYF.